The 30 T cell receptor beta chains listed next were all sequenced from one sample in a study of cytotoxic CD8 clonotypes in ibrutinib-treated CLL. Measured with immunoSEQ multiplex PCR; TCRdb has only the in-frame clones, and not every one. Of 25,000 to 30,000 clones listed, approximately 80% were seen once; the top ten hold 40% to 60%. The sequencing used PBMCs, collected after 36 months of ibrutinib treatment. Receptors originate from a human donor with chronic lymphocytic leukemia.

This chain uses TRBV19 with TRBJ1-6, with a possible D match to TRBD1 (5 bases). CDR1 and CDR2 (germline): LNHDA, SQIVND (reference sequence). The CDR3 is 14 residues long. V lost 3 bases, J lost 6 bases, and 9 bases lay in between. The CDR3: CASSIPGANSPLHF. The CDR3 nucleotides read TGTGCCAGTAGTATCCCCGGGGCTAATTCACCCCTCCACTTT.

This clone turned up a few times. V and J are TRBV20-1 and TRBJ1-1; no reliable D call. The V end was cut by 1 base, the J end by 7 bases, with 7 bases between. Germline V CDR1 and CDR2: DFQATT, SNEGSKA (reference sequence). This CDR3 spans 11 amino acids. CDR3 coding DNA: TGCAGTGCTAGAGCTGGGGTTGAAGCTTTCTTT. Its translation is CSARAGVEAFF.

This clone was detected only a few times. The J gene is TRBJ2-7, the V gene TRBV4-1, with 9 bases aligning to TRBD1. The germline V gene has CDR1 MGHRA and CDR2 YSYEKL. The CDR3 totals 14 residues. The V segment lost 3 bases and the J segment 3 bases; nucleotides outside the gene matches: 3. CDR3 region: CASSQGDRVYEQYF. CDR3 coding DNA: TGCGCCAGCAGCCAGGGGGACAGGGTCTACGAGCAGTACTTC.

This chain joins TRBV5-4 and TRBJ2-1, with TRBD2 as a possible D gene (6 bases). CDR3 length equals 11 residues. Per the germline V gene, CDR1 is SGHNT and CDR2 is YYREEE (reference sequence). The ends were cut back, 8 bases at V and 12 bases at J, with 15 bases in the middle. This CDR3 reads CASSRGIVQFF. The CDR3 coding sequence is TGTGCCAGTTCGCGGGGTATAGTGCAGTTCTTC.

The chain uses TRBV11-3 and TRBJ2-2; D possibly uses TRBD1 or TRBD2 (6 bases each). Germline V gene data show CDR1 as SGHNT and CDR2 as YENEEA. CDR3 length: 16 residues. V lost 3 bases and J 4 bases, leaving 15 bases between the germline ends. This CDR3 is CASSLGRGLGTGELFF. The CDR3 bases are TGTGCCAGCAGCTTGGGACGGGGGCTTGGCACCGGGGAGCTGTTTTTT.

The CDR3 DNA sequence: TGTGCCAGTAGTATACAAGGCGGGGGGGCGACAGATACGCAGTATTTT. This encodes CASSIQGGGATDTQYF. The chain uses TRBV19 and TRBJ2-3; 9 nucleotides agree with TRBD2. V lost 2 bases to trimming and J lost 3 bases; unmatched junction nucleotides: 6. The CDR3 is made up of 16 amino acids. CDR1 LNHDA and CDR2 SQIVND come from the germline V gene (reference sequence).

The CDR3 loop is CASSSGRGAGNEQFF. DNA of the CDR3: TGTGCCAGCAGCTCCGGGCGGGGGGCTGGCAATGAGCAGTTCTTC. The gene calls are TRBV5-6 and TRBJ2-1; 8 nucleotides line up with TRBD2. V trimming: 3 bases; J trimming: 6 bases; junction bases outside the gene matches: 8. There are 15 residues in the CDR3. Germline values: CDR1 SGHDT, CDR2 YYEEEE.

This sequence joins TRBV6-5 and TRBJ2-7, with TRBD2 as a possible D gene (6 bases). The length of the CDR3 is 11 residues. CDR1 is MNHEY, CDR2 SVGAGI, per germline. V lost 5 bases to trimming and J lost 9 bases, with 11 bases between them. The CDR3 loop is CASSSPGGQYF. The CDR3 DNA sequence: TGTGCCAGCAGTAGCCCCGGGGGGCAGTACTTC.

The V gene is TRBV4-3, the J gene TRBJ2-3; the D gene could be TRBD1 or TRBD2 (6 bases each). In germline, CDR1 is LGHNA, CDR2 YSLEER. V was trimmed by 4 bases and J by 2 bases, leaving 19 bases between them. The CDR3 totals 17 residues. The CDR3 is CASSRDLGAGLTDTQYF. CDR3 nucleotide sequence: TGCGCCAGCAGCCGGGATTTGGGGGCGGGGCTCACAGATACGCAGTATTTT.

This chain joins TRBV18 and TRBJ1-2; 7 bases fit TRBD1. Germline V gene data show CDR1 as KGHSH and CDR2 as LQKENI. The CDR3 length is 13 residues. The junction had 7 bases not matched to a gene; V was cut back by 5 bases and J by 7 bases. DNA of the CDR3: TGTGCCAGCTCATCCGACAGGGCCGGTGGCTACACCTTC. This codes for CASSSDRAGGYTF.

The chain is built from TRBV6-1 and TRBJ1-4; a weak D match, TRBD1 (5 bases). Trimming shortened V by 4 bases and J by 7 bases, and 16 bases separated the two germline ends. The CDR3 totals 15 residues. Looked up from germline, CDR1 is MNHNS and CDR2 is SASEGT. The CDR3 DNA follows: TGTGCCAGCAGTGGCCAGGGCGGGGGGGGTGAAAAACTGTTTTTT. This translates into CASSGQGGGGEKLFF.

This chain uses TRBV5-4 with TRBJ1-2; TRBD1 matches at 7 bases. CDR3 length: 18 residues. V dropped 5 bases and J dropped 4; count of bases not matched to a gene: 20. Germline CDR1 SGHNT, CDR2 YYREEE (reference sequence). The CDR3 bases are TGTGCCAGCAGTCGTCTTCAATGGGACAGCAAGCCGGGCTATGGCTACACCTTC. It is translated as CASSRLQWDSKPGYGYTF.

The chain carries TRBV5-1 and TRBJ2-1; 8 bases match TRBD1. Losses at the gene ends were 3 bases for V and 2 bases for J; bases not matched to a gene: 4. Germline CDR1 SGHRS, CDR2 YFSETQ. This CDR3 has 15 residues. The CDR3 DNA reads TGCGCCAGCAGCTCCGGACAGGGAGCCTACAATGAGCAGTTCTTC. It yields the protein CASSSGQGAYNEQFF.

The gene calls are TRBV5-6 and TRBJ2-3; 8 bases match TRBD2. Unmatched junction bases numbered 4, after V lost 2 bases and J lost 2 bases. The germline CDR1 and CDR2 sequences are SGHDT and YYEEEE. The length of the CDR3 is 15 residues. The DNA of the CDR3 is TGTGCCAGCAGCTTTACTAGCGGATTCACAGATACGCAGTATTTT. Its translation: CASSFTSGFTDTQYF.

The chain uses TRBV5-4 and TRBJ2-4; D tentatively fits TRBD1 or TRBD2 (6 bases each). Trimming removed 4 bases at V and 0 bases at J, with 20 bases between. Germline assignment: CDR1 SGHNT and CDR2 YYREEE (reference sequence). The CDR3 is 18 amino acids. In DNA, the CDR3 is TGTGCCAGCAGCCAAGTCCTAGGAGGGGGTGTAGCCAAAAACATTCAGTACTTC. Translation gives CASSQVLGGGVAKNIQYF.

The CDR3 nucleotides read TGTGCCAGTAGTATAGATGGGATTGGCACAGATACGCAGTATTTT. It codes for CASSIDGIGTDTQYF. The V and J genes are TRBV19 and TRBJ2-3; no clear D. Germline values: CDR1 LNHDA, CDR2 SQIVND (reference sequence). This CDR3 is 15 amino acids long. V shed 0 bases and J shed 1 base, with 8 bases lying between them.

This clone was detected only a few times. CDR3 amino acids: CASSGSGTGNYEQYF. Here the CDR3 DNA reads TGTGCCAGCAGCGGGTCCGGGACAGGGAACTACGAGCAGTACTTC. The V call is TRBV5-4, the J call TRBJ2-7; 9 bases map to TRBD1. This CDR3 is 15 amino acids long. The germline gives CDR1 SGHNT, CDR2 YYREEE (reference sequence). V was pared by 4 bases and J by 3 bases, with 8 bases of the junction left unmatched.

The V gene is TRBV15, the J gene TRBJ1-4; no clear D. The CDR3 loop spans 14 amino acids. Germline V CDR1 and CDR2: LNHNV, YYDKDF (reference sequence). The V end lost 3 bases, the J end lost 5 bases, and 10 bases lay between the germline ends. CDR3: CATSRSRTNEKLFF. CDR3 nucleotide sequence: TGTGCCACCAGCAGGAGCAGGACGAATGAAAAACTGTTTTTT. Looking up the rest from reference TRBV15 and TRBJ1-4 gives the full variable domain: DAMVIQNPRYQVTQFGKPVTLSCSQTLNHNVMYWYQQKSSQAPKLLFHYYDKDFNNEADTPDNFQSRRPNTSFCFLDIRSPGLGDTAMYLCATSRSRTNEKLFFGSGTQLSVL.

V usage is TRBV6-6 and J usage is TRBJ1-2; D gene ambiguous. The germline V and J ends were trimmed by 2 bases and 1 base, with 8 bases remaining between them. The CDR3 runs to 14 residues. Germline V lookup: CDR1 MNHNY, CDR2 SVGAGI (reference sequence). For the CDR3, the DNA is TGTGCCAGCAGTTACGTAAGATTTAACTATGGCTACACCTTC. Protein product: CASSYVRFNYGYTF.

The chain links TRBV9 to TRBJ2-6; TRBD2 is a possible D gene (6 bases). V was pared by 9 bases and J by 3 bases, with 7 bases between. The CDR3 extends over 12 amino acids. Germline V gene data show CDR1 as SGDLS and CDR2 as YYNGEE. In DNA form, the CDR3 reads TGTGCCACCGGGGGTGGGGCCAACGTCCTGACTTTC. Translation: CATGGGANVLTF.

The rearrangement links TRBV27 to TRBJ2-6; D not resolved. Germline V gene lookup returns CDR1 MNHEY and CDR2 SMNVEV (reference sequence). Trimming took off 8 bases at V and 2 bases at J, with 7 bases between the two ends. CDR3 length: 13 amino acids. In DNA form, the CDR3 reads TGTGCCAGCTGGAGTACTGGGGCCAACGTCCTGACTTTC. Its protein is CASWSTGANVLTF.

This clone was counted a single time. The chain links TRBV27 to TRBJ1-6; D remains ambiguous. Germline CDR1 reads MNHEY; CDR2 reads SMNVEV (reference sequence). The CDR3 has 14 amino acids. Trimming took off 6 bases at V and 6 bases at J, with 12 bases between the two ends. The CDR3 here is CASRSAGFNSPLHF. As DNA, the CDR3 is TGTGCCAGCAGGTCCGCAGGATTTAATTCACCCCTCCACTTT.

The chain recombines TRBV5-4 with TRBJ1-6; no definite D call. This CDR3 has 15 amino acids. Looked up from germline, CDR1 is SGHNT and CDR2 is YYREEE (reference sequence). V shed 0 bases and J shed 6 bases, with 10 bases lying between them. CDR3 bases: TGTGCCAGCAGCTTGGCCCTGGGAAGTAATTCACCCCTCCACTTT. Translating it yields CASSLALGSNSPLHF.

J is TRBJ2-2 and V is TRBV7-8; D possibly uses TRBD1 or TRBD2 (6 bases each). V lost 6 bases, J lost 5 bases, and 16 bases lay in between. Germline V gene data show CDR1 as SGHVS and CDR2 as FQNEAQ. The CDR3 has 15 residues. The DNA of the CDR3 is TGTGCCAGCAGGGTCCGGGGGCAGAGAACCGGGGAGCTGTTTTTT. It is translated as CASRVRGQRTGELFF. Looking up the rest from reference TRBV7-8 and TRBJ2-2 gives the full variable domain: GAGVSQSPRYKVAKRGQDVALRCDPISGHVSLFWYQQALGQGPEFLTYFQNEAQLDKSGLPSDRFFAERPEGSVSTLKIQRTQQEDSAVYLCASRVRGQRTGELFFGEGSRLTVL.

The J gene is TRBJ1-6, the V gene TRBV4-1; D is uncertain. The germline gives CDR1 MGHRA, CDR2 YSYEKL. V lost 1 base, J lost 2 bases, and 9 bases lay in between. This CDR3 contains 16 residues. The CDR3 loop is CASSQGVAAYNSPLHF. The CDR3 DNA reads as TGCGCCAGCAGCCAAGGAGTAGCGGCCTATAATTCACCCCTCCACTTT.

V usage is TRBV5-1 and J usage is TRBJ1-2, with D tentatively TRBD1 (5 bases). V was cut by 0 bases and J by 4 bases, with 13 bases left in between. There are 15 residues in the CDR3. Germline CDR1 reads SGHRS; CDR2 reads YFSETQ. The CDR3 nucleotides are TGCGCCAGCAGCTTGGCAGCAGGGACGAGCTATGGCTACACCTTC. Amino acids: CASSLAAGTSYGYTF.

The V and J genes are TRBV4-1 and TRBJ2-1; no clear D gene. The germline V and J ends were trimmed by 0 bases and 5 bases, with 8 bases remaining between them. The CDR3 contains 14 residues. Germline V gene lookup returns CDR1 MGHRA and CDR2 YSYEKL. The CDR3 DNA follows: TGCGCCAGCAGCCAAGAGGCCCTCCACAATGAGCAGTTCTTC. Residues: CASSQEALHNEQFF.

The chain joins TRBV9 to TRBJ2-5; a weak D match, TRBD1 (6 bases). There are 13 residues in the CDR3. The germline V gene has CDR1 SGDLS and CDR2 YYNGEE. Deletions cut 0 bases from V and 3 bases from J, with 6 bases between. The DNA of the CDR3 is TGTGCCAGCAGCGTAGACAGGGAAGAGACCCAGTACTTC. It yields the protein CASSVDREETQYF.

The chain employs TRBV5-1 and TRBJ1-5; 7 bases map to TRBD1. Unmatched junction bases numbered 2, after V lost 0 bases and J lost 2 bases. CDR1 is SGHRS, CDR2 YFSETQ, per germline. CDR3 length equals 15 residues. The CDR3 DNA reads as TGCGCCAGCAGCTTGGGACAGGGAGGCAATCAGCCCCAGCATTTT. Protein sequence: CASSLGQGGNQPQHF.

The J gene is TRBJ1-5, the V gene TRBV30; a possible D gene is TRBD1 (6 bases). Germline CDR1 GTSNPN, CDR2 SVGIG (reference sequence). CDR3 length equals 13 residues. The V gene lost 0 bases and the J gene lost 6 bases, with 9 bases spanning the gap. This CDR3 reads CAWSVGGSQPQHF. The CDR3 region has the DNA TGTGCCTGGAGTGTAGGGGGAAGTCAGCCCCAGCATTTT.